This TCR beta chain was obtained from a study of tumor-infiltrating lymphocytes in primary liver carcinoma. Overall study context: Per sample, productive TCRbeta reads numbered roughly 3.5 to 8 million, similar across tissue types.

Germline V gene sequence: CDR1 SGHTA, CDR2 FQGNSA. The length of the CDR3 is 17 residues. This clonotype was observed a handful of times. The target antigen is unknown. One end of the junction is discordant with germline, which a read error may explain. Both RNA and DNA were isolated together from around 20-30 mg of bulk tissue that had not been sorted. Each tumor had five separate regions sampled. Notes on the study in general: The study found tumor-adjacent and tumor-blood pairs overlapped less than tumor region pairs.

With around 490 ng total RNA as template and a constant-region primer, TCR beta cDNA was made. Investigators got TCR beta libraries out of three nested multiplex PCR rounds, done with slightly modified ARM-PCR. Amplification in the first two PCR rounds was performed using TRBV1-TRBV30 forward primers and a C-beta reverse primer for approximately 10 cycles each. Using its own MiXCR run on the multiplex PCR reads, TCRdb lists one record per CDR3 protein. The table has about 110,000 distinct CDR3 sequences, roughly four fifths seen once. The receptor comes from a middle-aged man with primary liver carcinoma and hepatitis B virus infection. The chain joins TRBV7-2 to TRBJ2-5; D perhaps matches TRBD2 (5 bases). Sequencing used liver tumor tissue from sampling region 3. Subset: tumor region T3, left-lateral pole. CDR3 region: CASSLDPAVTPQETQYF. CDR3 nucleotides: TGTGCTAGCAGCTTAGACCCAGCGGTGACCCCCCAAGAGACCCAGTACTTC.